These 9 T cell receptor beta chains share one sample of origin, sequenced in a study of T cells after posttransplantation cyclophosphamide. Treatment was busulfan-fludarabine conditioning, a marrow graft, and cyclophosphamide on days +3 and +4. Data came from immunoSEQ multiplex PCR; TCRdb stores just in-frame clones and leaves some out. The sample has a few thousand clones, none seen only once. Sequencing was performed on PBMCs, taken after allogeneic stem cell transplant with posttransplant cyclophosphamide. Receptors were obtained from a male patient aged 55 to 69 who received an allogeneic stem cell transplant from a related donor and was CMV-positive. Part of the T cells may come from the graft donor.

This clone is categorized as medium-sized. CDR3 sequence reads: CATRTGGEKLFF. In DNA, the CDR3 is TGTGCCACCCGGACAGGCGGGGAAAAACTGTTTTTT. The V call is TRBV6-5, the J call TRBJ1-4, with 7 nucleotides matching TRBD1. The germline V gene encodes CDR1 MNHEY and CDR2 SVGAGI. The CDR3 runs to 12 residues. The junction had 7 bases not matched to a gene; V was cut back by 10 bases and J by 8 bases.

This clone is medium-sized (0.01 to 0.1%) by share. The chain has TRBV11-3 and TRBJ1-5; D unresolved. Between the trimmed V and J ends, which lost 1 base and 3 bases, there was a span of 10 bases. Germline V lookup: CDR1 SGHNT, CDR2 YENEEA. The CDR3 is made up of 15 amino acids. CDR3 sequence: CASSLGWELNQPQHF. CDR3 sequence (DNA): TGTGCCAGCAGCTTAGGGTGGGAGCTCAATCAGCCCCAGCATTTT. The complete variable domain, with remaining parts taken from reference TRBV11-3 and TRBJ1-5, reads EAGVVQSPRYKIIEKKQPVAFWCNPISGHNTLYWYLQNLGQGPELLIRYENEEAVDDSQLPKDRFSAERLKGVDSTLKIQPAELGDSAVYLCASSLGWELNQPQHFGDGTRLSIL.

This clone is termed medium-sized. The chain employs TRBV7-9 and TRBJ1-1; perhaps TRBD1 as D (5 bases). Per the germline V gene, CDR1 is SEHNR and CDR2 is FQNEAQ (reference sequence). Trimming cost V 7 bases and J 1 base, with 13 bases left between them. The CDR3 consists of 14 residues. CDR3 sequence: CASKLGGGNTEAFF. CDR3 in DNA: TGTGCCAGCAAACTCGGCGGGGGGAACACTGAAGCTTTCTTT.

By proportion, this clone is medium-sized. In DNA form, the CDR3 reads TGTGCCAGCAGCTTAGAGGGGGCGAACCAGCCCCAGCATTTT. As protein: CASSLEGANQPQHF. The chain joins TRBV7-9 to TRBJ1-5, with TRBD1 matching over 7 bases. Germline-derived CDR1 and CDR2 are SEHNR and FQNEAQ (reference sequence). The CDR3 has 14 residues. The V gene end was trimmed by 1 base and the J gene end by 7 bases; junction bases not matched to a gene: 4.

For this clone: At one end the junction does not follow the germline gene, possibly because of a read error. CDR3 sequence reads: CASSPRGQSGTGELVF. For the CDR3, the DNA is TGTGCCAGCTCACCACGGGGACAGTCGGGCACCGGGGAGCTGGTTTTT. The rearrangement joins TRBV18 to TRBJ2-2, with 7 bases that match TRBD1. The CDR3 sequence is 16 residues long. Germline CDR1 KGHSH, CDR2 LQKENI.

This clone was counted ten times or more. The chain has TRBV27 and TRBJ2-5, with 15 bases fitting TRBD2. Germline loops: CDR1 MNHEY, CDR2 SMNVEV (reference sequence). The CDR3 has 16 amino acids. J lost 2 bases, V lost 4 bases, and 2 bases had no gene match. The CDR3 sequence is CASSSGLAGGQETQYF. The CDR3, as DNA: TGTGCCAGCAGTTCAGGACTAGCGGGGGGGCAAGAGACCCAGTACTTC.

At least ten counts were recorded for this clone. This chain connects TRBV18 to TRBJ2-7; 7 nucleotides agree with TRBD2. The junction had 17 bases not matched to a gene; V was cut back by 6 bases and J by 6 bases. The germline V gene has CDR1 KGHSH and CDR2 LQKENI. CDR3 size: 16 residues. CDR3 loop: CASSRWGGAMEGEQYF. CDR3 coding DNA: TGTGCCAGCTCCCGATGGGGGGGAGCGATGGAGGGCGAGCAGTACTTC.

The sample holds many counts of this clone. This chain uses TRBV4-3 with TRBJ2-3; 7 bases align to TRBD2. The CDR3 loop spans 21 amino acids. Trimming cost V 3 bases and J 3 bases; bases outside gene matches: 24. CDR1 is LGHNA and CDR2 is YSLEER in the germline V gene. The CDR3 sequence is CASSHTLADPGGSRRTDTQYF. The DNA of the CDR3 is TGCGCCAGCAGCCATACGCTAGCGGACCCGGGGGGTTCCCGTAGAACAGATACGCAGTATTTT.

This clone was counted ten times or more. J is TRBJ1-2 and V is TRBV7-9; TRBD1 agrees at 7 bases. The ends lost 2 bases at V and 4 bases at J; junction bases unmatched: 4. CDR1 and CDR2 from the germline V gene are SEHNR and FQNEAQ (reference sequence). The CDR3 extends over 14 amino acids. Written as DNA, the CDR3 is TGTGCCAGCAGCTTAAGTACAGGGGTCTATGGCTACACCTTC. Translation gives CASSLSTGVYGYTF.